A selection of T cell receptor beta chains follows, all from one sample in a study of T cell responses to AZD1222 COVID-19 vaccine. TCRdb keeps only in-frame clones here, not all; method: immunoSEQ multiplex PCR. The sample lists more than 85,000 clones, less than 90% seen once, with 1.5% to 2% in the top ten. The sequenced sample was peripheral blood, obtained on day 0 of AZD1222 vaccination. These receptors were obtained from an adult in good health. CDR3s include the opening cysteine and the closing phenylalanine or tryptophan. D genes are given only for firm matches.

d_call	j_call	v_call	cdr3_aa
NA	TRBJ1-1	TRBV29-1	CSVGEAQGAEAFF
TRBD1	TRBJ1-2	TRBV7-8	CASSPGGRGSYGYTF
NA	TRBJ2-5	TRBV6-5	CASSTKGGQETQYF
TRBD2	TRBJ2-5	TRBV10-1	CASTPGGGRETQYF
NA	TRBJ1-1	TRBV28	CASIPSRHGRVEAFF
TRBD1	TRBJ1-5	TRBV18	CASSPDRVRNQPQHF
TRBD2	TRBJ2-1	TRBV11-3	CASSLGTSGSYNEQFF
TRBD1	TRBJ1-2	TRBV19	CASSIKGAGGSYGYTF
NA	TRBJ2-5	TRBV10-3	CAAGGAGHQETQYF
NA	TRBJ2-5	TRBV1	CTSSLLVRTQETQYF
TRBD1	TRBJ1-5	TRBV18	CASSGQGDPNQPQHF
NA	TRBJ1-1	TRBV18	CASSTGRGTEAFF
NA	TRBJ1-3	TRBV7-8	CASSTSSTVRNTIYF
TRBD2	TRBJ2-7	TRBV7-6	CASSIPSGSPLGASYEQYF
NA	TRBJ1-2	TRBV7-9	CASTGTGIDYGYTF
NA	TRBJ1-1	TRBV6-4	CASSEPGRNTEAFF
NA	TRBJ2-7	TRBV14	CASSQGGRPYEQYF
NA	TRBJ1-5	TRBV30	CAWSLGLNQPQHF
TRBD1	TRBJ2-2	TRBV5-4	CASCWDRVYTGELFF
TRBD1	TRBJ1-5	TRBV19	CASSIDRTGYSNQPQHF
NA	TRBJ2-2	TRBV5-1	CASSLAKASTGELFF
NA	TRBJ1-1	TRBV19	CATTGGALDTEAFF
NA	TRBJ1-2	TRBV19	CASRPPAPYGYTF
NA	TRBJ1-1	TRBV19	CATQYSSRGGTEAFF
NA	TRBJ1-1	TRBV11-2	CASSLNLRRGTEAFF
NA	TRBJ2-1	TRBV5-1	CASSLPSGAAKNEQFF
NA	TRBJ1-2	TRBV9	CASSSGADYGYTF
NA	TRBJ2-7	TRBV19	CASSIGQNEQYF
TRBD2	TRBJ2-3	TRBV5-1	CASSIQRGGIDTQYF
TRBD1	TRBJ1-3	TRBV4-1	CASSQGQGGYTIYF
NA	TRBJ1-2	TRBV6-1	CASSELGGYTF
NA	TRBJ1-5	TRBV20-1	CSASTGQSQHF
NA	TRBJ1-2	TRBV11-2	CASSRSGVASYTF
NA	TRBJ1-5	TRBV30	CAWSGRQLNQPQHF
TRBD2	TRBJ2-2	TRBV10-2	CASSRTSANTGELFF
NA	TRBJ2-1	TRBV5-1	CASSPVVGSNEQFF
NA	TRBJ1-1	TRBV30	CASRRGGRTEAFF
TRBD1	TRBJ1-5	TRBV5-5	CASSLGQIENQPQHF
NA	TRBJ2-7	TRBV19	CASSTPGAAFDEQYF
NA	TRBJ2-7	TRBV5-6	CASSLIGRTYEQYF
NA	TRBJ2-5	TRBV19	CASSEDGGALVRETQYF
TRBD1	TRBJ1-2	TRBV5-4	CASSRDRAVTYGYTF
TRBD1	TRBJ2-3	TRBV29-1	CSVEPTGTGGPDTQYF
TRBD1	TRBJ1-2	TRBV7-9	CASSLGRTGDFGYTF
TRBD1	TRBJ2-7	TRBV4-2	CASSLETGASYEQYF
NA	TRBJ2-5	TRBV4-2	CASSQEANGGGTQYF
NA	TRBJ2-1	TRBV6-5	CASSQDLHNEQFF
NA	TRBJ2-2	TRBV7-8	CASSLLWTGELFF